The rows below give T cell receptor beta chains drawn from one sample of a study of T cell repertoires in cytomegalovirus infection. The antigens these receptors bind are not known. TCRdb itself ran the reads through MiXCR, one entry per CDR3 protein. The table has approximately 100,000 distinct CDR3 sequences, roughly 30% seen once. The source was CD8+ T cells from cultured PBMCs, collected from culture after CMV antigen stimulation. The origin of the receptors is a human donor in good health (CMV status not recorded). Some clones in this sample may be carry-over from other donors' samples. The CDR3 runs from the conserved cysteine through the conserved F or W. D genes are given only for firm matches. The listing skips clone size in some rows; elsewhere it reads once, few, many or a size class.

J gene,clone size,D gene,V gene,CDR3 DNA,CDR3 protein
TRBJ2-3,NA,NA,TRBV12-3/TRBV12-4,TGTGCCAGCCGTGACCGTAGCACAGATACGCAGTATTTT,CASRDRSTDTQYF
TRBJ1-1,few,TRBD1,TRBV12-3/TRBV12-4,TGTGCCAGCAGTTTTCTGACAGGGGAGGCTGAAGCTTTCTTT,CASSFLTGEAEAFF
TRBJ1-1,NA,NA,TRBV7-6,TGTGCCAGCAGCCCAGGGAGCGACACTGAAGCTTTCTTT,CASSPGSDTEAFF
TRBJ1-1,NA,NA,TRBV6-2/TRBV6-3,TGTGCCAGCAGTTACACCAGGCAAAACACTGAAGCTTTCTTT,CASSYTRQNTEAFF
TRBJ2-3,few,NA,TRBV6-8,TGTGCCAGCAGTCCCGGCGGGGGCCGGGACAGACGAGATACGCAGTATTTT,CASSPGGGRDRRDTQYF
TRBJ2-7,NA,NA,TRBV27,TGTGCCAGCAGTTTATTACGGGGGCGCGGGTACGAGCAGTACTTC,CASSLLRGRGYEQYF
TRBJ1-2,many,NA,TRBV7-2,TGTGCCAGCAGCCCCCGCTCTCAGATCTACACCTTC,CASSPRSQIYTF
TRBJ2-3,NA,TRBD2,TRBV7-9,TGTGCCAGCAGCTGGGCGAGCGGGGCAGATACGCAGTATTTT,CASSWASGADTQYF
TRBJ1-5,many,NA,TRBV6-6,TGTGCCAGCAGTTCTCAGGGTGGGAATCAGCCCCAGCATTTT,CASSSQGGNQPQHF
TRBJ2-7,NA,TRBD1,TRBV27,TGTGCCAGCAGTGTCGGACAGGGGGTCTACTCCTACGAGCAGTACTTC,CASSVGQGVYSYEQYF
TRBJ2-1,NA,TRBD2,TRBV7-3,TGTGCCAGCAACCCGGGACTACACAATGAGCAGTTCTTC,CASNPGLHNEQFF
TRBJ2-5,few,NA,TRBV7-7,TGTGCCAGCAGCTTAGTCCCAGAGGCAGAGACCCAGTACTTC,CASSLVPEAETQYF
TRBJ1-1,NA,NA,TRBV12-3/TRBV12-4,TGTGCCAGCAGTTTGCGAGGGTCTGAAGCTTTCTTT,CASSLRGSEAFF
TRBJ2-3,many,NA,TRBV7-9,TGTGCCAGCAGCTTAGGGGGGACAGATACGCAGTATTTT,CASSLGGTDTQYF
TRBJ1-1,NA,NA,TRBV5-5,TGTGCCAGCAGCTTGGACCTTGACATAAACGGCTTGGGCACTGAAGCTTTCTTT,CASSLDLDINGLGTEAFF
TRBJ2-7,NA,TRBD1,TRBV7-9,TGTGCCAGCGGACTCCAGGGGGCGGGCGAGCAGTACTTC,CASGLQGAGEQYF
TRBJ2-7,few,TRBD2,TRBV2,TGTGCCAGCAGAGATAGCGGGGGCGCATACGAGCAGTACTTC,CASRDSGGAYEQYF
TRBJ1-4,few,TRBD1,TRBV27,TGTGCCAGCAGTTCGTACAGGGGATTACATGAAAAACTGTTTTTT,CASSSYRGLHEKLFF
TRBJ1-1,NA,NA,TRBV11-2,TGTGCCAGCAGCTTCATTTCAGGGGTCACTGAAGCTTTCTTT,CASSFISGVTEAFF
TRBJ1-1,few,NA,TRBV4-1,TGCGCCAGCAGCCAGGTCGGACAGTATTTACCTGAAGCTTTCTTT,CASSQVGQYLPEAFF
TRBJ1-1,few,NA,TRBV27,TGTGCCAGCAGCCTTGCCAAGGGGTCTGAAGCTTTCTTT,CASSLAKGSEAFF
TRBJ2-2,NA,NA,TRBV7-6,TGTGCCAGCAGCCTCCGTGTGGACGGGGAGCTGTTTTTT,CASSLRVDGELFF
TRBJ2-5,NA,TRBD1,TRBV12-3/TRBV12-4,TGTGCCAGCAGTCCACCGGGACAGGGATACGAGACCCAGTACTTC,CASSPPGQGYETQYF
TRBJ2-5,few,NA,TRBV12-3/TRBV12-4,TGTGCCAGCAGTTTACCCTCGGGACTTCAAGAGACCCAGTACTTC,CASSLPSGLQETQYF
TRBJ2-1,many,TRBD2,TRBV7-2,TGTGCCAGCAGCCCCAGTGCTAGCGGCTACAATGAGCAGTTCTTC,CASSPSASGYNEQFF
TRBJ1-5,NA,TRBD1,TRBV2,TGTGCCAGCAGCGGGACAGGGGCAAATCAGCCCCAGCATTTT,CASSGTGANQPQHF
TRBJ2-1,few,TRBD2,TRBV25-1,TGTGCCAGCAGTGATCCTGGCGAGCGAGCGGGGGGGCCTTACAATGAGCAGTTCTTC,CASSDPGERAGGPYNEQFF
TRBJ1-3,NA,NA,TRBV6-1,TGTGCCAGCAGTGAAGGGGGAGGAACTACTGGAAACACCATATATTTT,CASSEGGGTTGNTIYF
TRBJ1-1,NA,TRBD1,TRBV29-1,TGCAGCGTCACAGGGGACCCAGGCACTGAAGCTTTCTTT,CSVTGDPGTEAFF
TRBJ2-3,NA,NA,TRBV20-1,TGCAGTGCTAGCCCCGCGGAAAGCACAGATACGCAGTATTTT,CSASPAESTDTQYF
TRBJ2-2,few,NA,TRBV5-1,TGCGCCAGCTCCACCCAGGGTAACACCGGGGAGCTGTTTTTT,CASSTQGNTGELFF
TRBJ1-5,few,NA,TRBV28,TGTGCCAGCAAAGCCAGGGTGGGCAATCAGCCCCAGCATTTT,CASKARVGNQPQHF
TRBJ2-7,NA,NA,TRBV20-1,TGCAGTGCTAGAGGGCTCGGGCTGACGCAGTACTTC,CSARGLGLTQYF
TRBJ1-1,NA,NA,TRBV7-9,TGTGCCAGCAGCCCCGGGTCGGCAAATGAAGCTTTCTTT,CASSPGSANEAFF
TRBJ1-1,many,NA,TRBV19,TGTGCCAGTAGTTGGTCAGGGAACACTGAAGCTTTCTTT,CASSWSGNTEAFF
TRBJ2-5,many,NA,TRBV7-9,TGTGCCAGCAGCTTCACGGGGGCGGAGACCCAGTACTTC,CASSFTGAETQYF
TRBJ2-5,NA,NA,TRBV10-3,TGTGCCATCGGTCGTCAAGGGGGGGCCGAAGAGACCCAGTACTTC,CAIGRQGGAEETQYF
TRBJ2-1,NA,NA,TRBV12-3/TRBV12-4,TGTGCCAGCAGACAGCCGGCCAATGAGCAGTTCTTC,CASRQPANEQFF
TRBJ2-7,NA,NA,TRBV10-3,TGTGCCATCAATTCCGGGACATTCGCCTACGAGCAGTACTTC,CAINSGTFAYEQYF
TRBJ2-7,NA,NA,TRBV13,TGTGCCAGCAGCACGACAGCCGACCCTGCCTACGAGCAGTACTTC,CASSTTADPAYEQYF
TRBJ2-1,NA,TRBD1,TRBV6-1,TGTGCCAGCGCGGGCGGGACAGGGGTTTGGAATGAGCAGTTCTTC,CASAGGTGVWNEQFF
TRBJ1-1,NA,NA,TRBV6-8,TGTGCCAGCAGTAACTGGGGGACTGAAGCTTTCTTT,CASSNWGTEAFF
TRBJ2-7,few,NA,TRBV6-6,TGTGCCAGCAGACCCGGGCTGGTCGACGCCTACGAGCAGTACTTC,CASRPGLVDAYEQYF
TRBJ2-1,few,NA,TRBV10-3,TGTGCCGTGGGAGTAAATGAGCAGTTCTTC,CAVGVNEQFF
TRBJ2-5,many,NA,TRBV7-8,TGTGCCAGCAGCTCGACTTATCCTGGGGAGACCCAGTACTTC,CASSSTYPGETQYF
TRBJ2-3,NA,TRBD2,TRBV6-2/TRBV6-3,TGTGCCAGCAGACGTACCTCAGCGGGGGACACAGATACGCAGTATTTT,CASRRTSAGDTDTQYF
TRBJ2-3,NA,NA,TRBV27,TGTGCCAGCAGTCTTCCTTACACAGATACGCAGTATTTT,CASSLPYTDTQYF
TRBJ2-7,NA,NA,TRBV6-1,TGTGCCAGCAGCCAAACTCACTACGAGCAGTACTTC,CASSQTHYEQYF
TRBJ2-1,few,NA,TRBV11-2,TGTGCCAGCAGCTTATTCCGGGACTCCGCCGCCGATGAGCAGTTCTTC,CASSLFRDSAADEQFF
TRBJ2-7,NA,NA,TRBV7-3,TGTGCCAGCAGCGTTATGGGAGGCACGACCTACGAGCAGTACTTC,CASSVMGGTTYEQYF
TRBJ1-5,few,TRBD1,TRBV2,TGTGCCAGCAACAGGGGGATCAATCAGCCCCAGCATTTT,CASNRGINQPQHF
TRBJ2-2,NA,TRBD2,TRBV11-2,TGTGCCAGCAGCTCTAGCGGGGGGGGTACCGGGGAGCTGTTTTTT,CASSSSGGGTGELFF
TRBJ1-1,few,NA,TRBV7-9,TGTGCCAGCAGCGGAGAACTGAGGAACACTGAAGCTTTCTTT,CASSGELRNTEAFF
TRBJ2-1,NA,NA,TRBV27,TGTGCCAGCAGCCCCGGGTTAGGACAGCCGTACAATGAGCAGTTCTTC,CASSPGLGQPYNEQFF